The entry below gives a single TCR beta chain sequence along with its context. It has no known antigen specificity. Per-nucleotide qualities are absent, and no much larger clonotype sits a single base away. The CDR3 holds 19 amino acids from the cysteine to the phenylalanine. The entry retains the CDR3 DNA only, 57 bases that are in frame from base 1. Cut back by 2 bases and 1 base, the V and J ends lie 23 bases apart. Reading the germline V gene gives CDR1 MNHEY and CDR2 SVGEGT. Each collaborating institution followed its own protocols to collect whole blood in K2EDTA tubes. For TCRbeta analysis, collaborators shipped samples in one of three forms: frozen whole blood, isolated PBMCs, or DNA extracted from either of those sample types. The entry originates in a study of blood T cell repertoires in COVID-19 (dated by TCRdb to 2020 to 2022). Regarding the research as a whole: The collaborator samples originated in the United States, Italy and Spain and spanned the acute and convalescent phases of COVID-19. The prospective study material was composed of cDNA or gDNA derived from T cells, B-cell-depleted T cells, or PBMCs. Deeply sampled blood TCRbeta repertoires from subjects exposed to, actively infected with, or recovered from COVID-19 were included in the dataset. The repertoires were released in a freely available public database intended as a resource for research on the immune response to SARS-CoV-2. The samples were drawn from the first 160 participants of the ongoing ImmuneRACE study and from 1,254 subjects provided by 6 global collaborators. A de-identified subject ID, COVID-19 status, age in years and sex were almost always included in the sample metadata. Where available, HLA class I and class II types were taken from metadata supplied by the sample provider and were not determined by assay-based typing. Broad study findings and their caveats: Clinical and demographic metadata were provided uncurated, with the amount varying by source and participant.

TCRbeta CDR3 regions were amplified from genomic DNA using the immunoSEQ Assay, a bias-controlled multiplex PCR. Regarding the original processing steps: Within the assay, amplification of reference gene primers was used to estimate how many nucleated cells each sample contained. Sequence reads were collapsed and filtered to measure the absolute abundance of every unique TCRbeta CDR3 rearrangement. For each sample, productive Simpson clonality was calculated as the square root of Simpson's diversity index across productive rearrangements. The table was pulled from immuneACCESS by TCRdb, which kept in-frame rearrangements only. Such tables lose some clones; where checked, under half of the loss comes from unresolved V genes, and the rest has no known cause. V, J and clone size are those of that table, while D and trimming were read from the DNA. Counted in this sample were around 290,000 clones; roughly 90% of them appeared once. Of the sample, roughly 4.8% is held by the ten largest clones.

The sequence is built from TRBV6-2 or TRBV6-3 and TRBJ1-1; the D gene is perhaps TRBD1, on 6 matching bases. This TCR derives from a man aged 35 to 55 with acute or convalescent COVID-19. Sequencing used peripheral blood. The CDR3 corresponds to CASSYGGPQGERENTEAFF. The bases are TGTGCCAGCAGTTACGGGGGACCACAGGGAGAACGGGAGAACACTGAAGCTTTCTTT.